The T cell receptor (beta chain) under discussion was sequenced for a study of shared clonotypes between healthy human individuals. The CDR3 is made up of 12 amino acids. Germline assignment: CDR1 SGHRS and CDR2 YFSETQ. Between the trimmed V and J ends, which lost 4 bases and 4 bases, there was a span of 6 bases. The method was immunoSEQ multiplex PCR; TCRdb's version includes in-frame clones alone and lacks a portion of them. The sample has approximately 640,000 clones; less than 80% are singletons. Concerning this clone: The antigen remains undetermined.

Regarding the study as a whole: Although depth was large, rarefaction showed that sequencing of the sorted subsets was incomplete. Estimated clonotype richness was generally higher in naive than memory subsets.

Sequenced material: memory CD4+ T cells sorted from blood. Described subset: CD45RA-negative fraction. The receptor comes from a woman in her twenties or thirties in good health. V usage is TRBV5-1 and J usage is TRBJ1-3; no definite D call. The CDR3 DNA reads TGCGCCAGCAGCGCGTTAGGAAACACCATATATTTT. It specifies CASSALGNTIYF.